The clone carrying this T cell receptor (beta chain) was observed a handful of times. In germline, CDR1 is ENHRY, CDR2 SYGVKD. V dropped 6 bases and J dropped 5 bases, with 16 bases sitting between them. The CDR3 loop spans 14 amino acids. This specimen comes from a study of human T cells and chemical hapten exposure. Time point of the sample: pre-sensitization, week 0. Treatment of the sample: therapeutic diphenylcyclopropenone sensitization with weekly scalp DPC. In TCRdb, the RACE reads were re-called with MiXCR into one record per CDR3 protein. The table lists around 260,000 distinct CDR3 sequences, approximately 8.6% of them singletons.

The receptor was isolated from a woman aged 40 to 55 with alopecia areata. Some clones in this sample may be carry-over from other donors' samples. The chain couples TRBV10-3 to TRBJ1-2, with a weak D call TRBD1 (5 bases). The material was whole blood, obtained in connection with sensitization to the hapten diphenylcyclopropenone (DPC). The CDR3 loop reads CAISSGMGSYGYTF. The CDR3 coding sequence is TGTGCCATCAGCTCAGGGATGGGCTCATATGGCTACACCTTC.